The sample holds many counts of the clone carrying this TCR beta chain. Its antigen remains unknown. This sample stems from a study of T cell repertoires in cytomegalovirus infection. Overall study: Evidence of both CMV infection and a matching HLA type came from public TCR beta signatures. Whole-study findings and limits: The ex vivo response was dominated by HLA-C-restricted CMV-specific TCR beta clonotypes.

TCRdb reanalysed the reads using MiXCR and keeps one entry per CDR3 protein. The sample has 200,000 to 300,000 distinct CDR3 sequences, approximately 10% seen once. V was pared by 1 base and J by 4 bases, with 4 bases between. CDR3 length equals 13 residues. Germline V gene data show CDR1 as SGHTA and CDR2 as FQGNSA. This receptor was obtained from a human donor in good health (CMV status not recorded). Some clones in this sample may be carry-over from other donors' samples. The sequencing sample was made of PBMCs. This chain connects TRBV7-2 to TRBJ2-2; D remains ambiguous. In nucleotides, the CDR3 is TGTGCCAGCAGCTTAGTGCCCACCGGGGAGCTGTTTTTT. Translating gives CASSLVPTGELFF. The whole variable domain, remainder taken from reference TRBV7-2 and TRBJ2-2, is GAGVSQSPSNKVTEKGKDVELRCDPISGHTALYWYRQSLGQGLEFLIYFQGNSAPDKSGLPSDRFSAERTGGSVSTLTIQRTQQEDSAVYLCASSLVPTGELFFGEGSRLTVL.